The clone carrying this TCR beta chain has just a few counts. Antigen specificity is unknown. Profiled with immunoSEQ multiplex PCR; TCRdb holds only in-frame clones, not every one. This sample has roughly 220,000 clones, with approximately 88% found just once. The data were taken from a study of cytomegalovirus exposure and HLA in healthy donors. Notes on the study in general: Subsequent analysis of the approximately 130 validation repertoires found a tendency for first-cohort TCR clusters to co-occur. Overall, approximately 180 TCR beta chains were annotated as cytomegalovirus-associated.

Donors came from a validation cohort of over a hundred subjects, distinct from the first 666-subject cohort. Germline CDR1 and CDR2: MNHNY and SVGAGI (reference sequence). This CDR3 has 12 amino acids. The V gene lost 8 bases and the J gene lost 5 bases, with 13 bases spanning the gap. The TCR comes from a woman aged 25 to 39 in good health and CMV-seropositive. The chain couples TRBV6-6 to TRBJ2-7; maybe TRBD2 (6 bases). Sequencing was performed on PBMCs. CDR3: CASRGVVDEQYF. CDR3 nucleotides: TGTGCCAGCCGCGGGGTAGTTGACGAGCAGTACTTC.